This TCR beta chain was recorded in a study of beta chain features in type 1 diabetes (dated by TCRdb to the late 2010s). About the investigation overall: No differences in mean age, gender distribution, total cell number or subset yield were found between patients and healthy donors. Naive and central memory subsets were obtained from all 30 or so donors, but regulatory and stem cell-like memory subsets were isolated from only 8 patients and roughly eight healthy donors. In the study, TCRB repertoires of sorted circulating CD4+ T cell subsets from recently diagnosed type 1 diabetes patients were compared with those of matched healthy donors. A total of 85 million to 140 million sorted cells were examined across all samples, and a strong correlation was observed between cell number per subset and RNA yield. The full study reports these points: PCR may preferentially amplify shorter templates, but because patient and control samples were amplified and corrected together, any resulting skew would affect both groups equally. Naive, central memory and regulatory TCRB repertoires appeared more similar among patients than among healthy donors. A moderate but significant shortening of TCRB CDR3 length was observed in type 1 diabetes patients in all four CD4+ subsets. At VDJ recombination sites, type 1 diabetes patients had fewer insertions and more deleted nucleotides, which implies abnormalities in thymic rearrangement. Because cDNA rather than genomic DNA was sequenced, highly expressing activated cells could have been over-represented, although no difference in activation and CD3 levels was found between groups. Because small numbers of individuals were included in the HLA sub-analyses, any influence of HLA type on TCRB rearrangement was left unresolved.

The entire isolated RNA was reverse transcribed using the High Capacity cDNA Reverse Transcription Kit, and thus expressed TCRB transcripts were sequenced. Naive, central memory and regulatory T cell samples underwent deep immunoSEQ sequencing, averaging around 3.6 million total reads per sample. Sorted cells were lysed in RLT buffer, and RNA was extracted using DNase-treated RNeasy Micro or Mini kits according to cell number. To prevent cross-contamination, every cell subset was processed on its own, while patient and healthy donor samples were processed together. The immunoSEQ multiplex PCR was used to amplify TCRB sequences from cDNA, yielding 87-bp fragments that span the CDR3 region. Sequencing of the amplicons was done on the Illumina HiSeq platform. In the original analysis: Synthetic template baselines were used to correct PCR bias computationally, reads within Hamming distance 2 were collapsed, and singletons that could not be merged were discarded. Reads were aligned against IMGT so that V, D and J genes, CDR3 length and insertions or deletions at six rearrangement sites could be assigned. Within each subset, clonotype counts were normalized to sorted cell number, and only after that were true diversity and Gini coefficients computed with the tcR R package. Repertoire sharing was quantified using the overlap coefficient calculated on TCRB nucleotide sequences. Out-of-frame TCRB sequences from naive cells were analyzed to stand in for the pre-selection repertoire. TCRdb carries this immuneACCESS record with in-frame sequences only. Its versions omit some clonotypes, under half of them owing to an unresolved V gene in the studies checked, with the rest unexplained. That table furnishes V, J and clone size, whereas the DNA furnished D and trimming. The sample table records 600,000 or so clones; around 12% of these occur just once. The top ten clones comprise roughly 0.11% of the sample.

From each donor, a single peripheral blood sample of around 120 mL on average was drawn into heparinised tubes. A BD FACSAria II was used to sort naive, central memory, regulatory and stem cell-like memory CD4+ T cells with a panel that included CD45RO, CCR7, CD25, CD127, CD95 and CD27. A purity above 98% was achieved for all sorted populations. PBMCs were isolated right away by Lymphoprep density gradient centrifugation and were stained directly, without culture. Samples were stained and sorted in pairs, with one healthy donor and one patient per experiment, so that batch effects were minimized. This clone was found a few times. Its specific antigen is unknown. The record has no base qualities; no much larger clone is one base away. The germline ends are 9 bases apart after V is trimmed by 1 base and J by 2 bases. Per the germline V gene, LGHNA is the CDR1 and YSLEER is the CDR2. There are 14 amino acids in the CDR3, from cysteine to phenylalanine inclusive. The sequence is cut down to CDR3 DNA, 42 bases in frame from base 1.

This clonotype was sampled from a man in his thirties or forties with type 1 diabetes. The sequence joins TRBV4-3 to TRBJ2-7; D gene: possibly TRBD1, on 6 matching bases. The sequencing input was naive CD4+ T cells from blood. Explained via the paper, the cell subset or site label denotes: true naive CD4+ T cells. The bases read TGCGCCAGCAGCCAAGGGACAGTAGCCTACGAGCAGTACTTC. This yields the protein CASSQGTVAYEQYF.